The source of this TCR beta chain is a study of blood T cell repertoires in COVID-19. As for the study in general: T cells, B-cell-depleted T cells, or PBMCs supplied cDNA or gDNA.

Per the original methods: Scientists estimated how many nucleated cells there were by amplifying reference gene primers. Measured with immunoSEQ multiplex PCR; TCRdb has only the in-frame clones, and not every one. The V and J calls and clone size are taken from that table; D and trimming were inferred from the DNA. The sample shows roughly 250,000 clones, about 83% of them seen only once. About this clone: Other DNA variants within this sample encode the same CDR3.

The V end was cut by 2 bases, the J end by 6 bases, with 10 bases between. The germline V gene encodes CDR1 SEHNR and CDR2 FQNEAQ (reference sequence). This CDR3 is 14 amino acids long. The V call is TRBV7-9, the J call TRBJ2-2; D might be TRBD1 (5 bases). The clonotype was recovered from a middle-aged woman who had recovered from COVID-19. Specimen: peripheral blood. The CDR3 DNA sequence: TGTGCCAGCAGCTTACAGGGTGTTGCCGGGGAGCTGTTTTTT. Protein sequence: CASSLQGVAGELFF.